This T cell receptor (beta chain) was sequenced in a study of cytomegalovirus exposure and HLA in healthy donors. General study points: Whilst most TCR sequences proved rare, a subset of public TCRs occurred across many donors.

To note about this clone: The antigen remains unidentified.

V shed 5 bases, J shed 6 bases, and the junction held 7 bases outside the gene matches. Germline assignment: CDR1 SNHLY and CDR2 FYNNEI. There are 14 residues in the CDR3. The data were produced by immunoSEQ multiplex PCR, yet TCRdb's version contains in-frame clones alone and is incomplete. Of 110,000 or so clones listed, around 83% were seen once; the top ten hold 4%. The sequence came from a woman aged 18-29 years in good health and CMV-seropositive. The gene calls are TRBV2 and TRBJ1-5; the match to TRBD1 covers 7 bases. Sequencing used PBMCs. The CDR3 sequence: CASSWTEGAQPQHF. The CDR3 region has the DNA TGTGCCAGCAGTTGGACAGAGGGGGCTCAGCCCCAGCATTTT.